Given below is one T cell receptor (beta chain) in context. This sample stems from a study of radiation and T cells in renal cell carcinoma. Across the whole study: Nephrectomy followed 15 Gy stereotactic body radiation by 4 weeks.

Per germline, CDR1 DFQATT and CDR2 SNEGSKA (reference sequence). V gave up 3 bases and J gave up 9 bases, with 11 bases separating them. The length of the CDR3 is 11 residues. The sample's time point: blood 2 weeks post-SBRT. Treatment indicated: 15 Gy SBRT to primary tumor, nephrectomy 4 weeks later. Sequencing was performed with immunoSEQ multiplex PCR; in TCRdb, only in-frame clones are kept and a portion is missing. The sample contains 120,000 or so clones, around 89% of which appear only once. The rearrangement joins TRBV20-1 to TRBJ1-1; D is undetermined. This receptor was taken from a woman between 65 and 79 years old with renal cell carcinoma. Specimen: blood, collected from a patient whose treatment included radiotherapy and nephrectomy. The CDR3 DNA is TGCAGTGCTAGGGCGTCAACCCAAGCTTTCTTT. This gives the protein CSARASTQAFF.